This T cell receptor beta chain was obtained from a study of T cell responses to AZD1222 COVID-19 vaccine. The protocol was immunoSEQ multiplex PCR, while the TCRdb copy is restricted to in-frame clones and leaves out a portion. The sample yields around 170,000 clones, about 86% seen once. The ends were cut back, 1 base at V and 0 bases at J, with 22 bases in the middle. This CDR3 spans 20 amino acids. CDR1 is LGHDT and CDR2 is YNNKEL in the germline V gene (reference sequence). The rearrangement joins TRBV3-1 (or the pseudogene TRBV3-2) to TRBJ1-5; perhaps TRBD1 as D (6 bases). This clonotype was sampled from an adult who received the AZD1222 COVID-19 vaccine. Source: peripheral blood, taken 28 days after the second AZD1222 dose. The CDR3 is CASSQVQGRPHRVSNQPQHF. The DNA of the CDR3 is TGTGCCAGCAGCCAAGTTCAGGGTAGGCCCCACAGGGTTAGCAATCAGCCCCAGCATTTT.